These 15 T cell receptor beta chains were all obtained from the same sample, sequenced in a study of T cells after yellow fever vaccination. TCRdb recomputed calls from the 5' RACE reads with MiXCR, one row per CDR3 protein. The sample has approximately 610,000 distinct CDR3 sequences, about a sixth seen once; the top ten hold about 18%. The sequencing used PBMCs, collected around 5 days after the first yellow fever vaccination. The receptors come from a young man who received the YFV17D yellow fever vaccine.

V is TRBV15 and J is TRBJ1-2; D is perhaps TRBD1 (5 bases). Germline CDR1 LNHNV, CDR2 YYDKDF (reference sequence). V was trimmed by 5 bases and J by 8 bases, leaving 15 bases between them. The CDR3 contains 13 residues. This CDR3 reads CATSSIGRDGYTF. CDR3 DNA sequence: TGTGCCACCAGCTCAATTGGCAGGGACGGCTACACCTTC.

A few counts support this clonotype. The chain is built from TRBV15 and TRBJ1-1; 7 bases are a match to TRBD1. The germline CDR1 and CDR2 sequences are LNHNV and YYDKDF (reference sequence). There are 17 residues in the CDR3. V lost 1 base and J lost 1; bases outside the gene matches: 9. CDR3 nucleotide sequence: TGTGCCACCAGCAGAGGTCCAGGGGACAGAGGGAACACTGAAGCTTTCTTT. It specifies CATSRGPGDRGNTEAFF.

This clonotype was recorded only once. No conserved phenylalanine or tryptophan is present at the end of the CDR3, so a read error is the likely explanation. The rearrangement links TRBV28 to TRBJ2-1; possibly TRBD1 or TRBD2 for D (5 bases each). The V and J ends lost 10 bases and 1 base respectively, with 17 bases between them. CDR1 and CDR2 from the germline V gene are MDHEN and SYDVKM. The CDR3 consists of 15 residues. The CDR3 coding sequence is TGTGCCACCTCGGGGCACGGGGAGTCCTACAATGAGCAGTTCGTC. It translates to CATSGHGESYNEQFV.

This sequence joins TRBV15 and TRBJ1-2; D gene ambiguous. This CDR3 contains 13 residues. The germline V gene encodes CDR1 LNHNV and CDR2 YYDKDF (reference sequence). The germline V and J ends were trimmed by 1 base and 0 bases, with 3 bases remaining between them. In DNA form, the CDR3 reads TGTGCCACCAGCAGAGCATCTAACTATGGCTACACCTTC. This gives the protein CATSRASNYGYTF.

This clonotype was counted a few times. This sequence joins TRBV5-6 and TRBJ2-5; D could derive from TRBD1 or TRBD2 (5 bases each). The germline V gene encodes CDR1 SGHDT and CDR2 YYEEEE. V lost 9 bases to trimming and J lost 2 bases, with 14 bases between them. The length of the CDR3 is 13 residues. The CDR3: CATRAAGQETQYF. CDR3 DNA sequence: TGTGCCACCAGGGCTGCGGGTCAAGAGACCCAGTACTTC.

This clonotype was detected a few times. CDR3 sequence reads: CSASSGTNNSPLHF. The CDR3 nucleotides are TGCAGTGCTAGCTCCGGCACGAATAATTCACCCCTCCACTTT. The chain combines TRBV20-1 with TRBJ1-6; D is unclear. The germline V gene encodes CDR1 DFQATT and CDR2 SNEGSKA (reference sequence). The CDR3 consists of 14 residues. Trimming stripped 3 bases from V and 5 bases from J, with 11 bases between.

The chain combines TRBV20-1 with TRBJ2-7; no clear D. This CDR3 has 14 residues. V lost 0 bases, J lost 2 bases, and 11 bases lay in between. Germline V gene data show CDR1 as DFQATT and CDR2 as SNEGSKA (reference sequence). CDR3 in amino acids: CSARDSATAYEQYV. The DNA for the CDR3 is TGCAGTGCTAGAGATTCGGCCACCGCCTACGAGCAGTACGTC.

V is TRBV15 and J is TRBJ1-5; D is unresolved. Germline V gives CDR1 LNHNV, CDR2 YYDKDF (reference sequence). V was clipped by 3 bases and J by 4 bases, with 4 bases between them. CDR3 length: 12 amino acids. The chain's CDR3 is CATSSQNQPQHF. The CDR3 nucleotides read TGTGCCACCAGCAGTCAAAATCAGCCCCAGCATTTT.

This clonotype appeared once. Its ends do not fully match the called genes, so a read error is possible. V gene TRBV29-1 combines with J gene TRBJ2-5, with D possibly called TRBD1 or TRBD2 (5 bases each). The CDR3 spans 12 residues. Germline loops: CDR1 SQVTM, CDR2 ANQGSEA. CDR3 DNA: TGCAGCGTGCTAGGGGACGGAGAGACCCACTACTTC. Protein sequence: CSVLGDGETHYF.

The chain has TRBV11-1 and TRBJ2-3; 7 bases align to TRBD2. The CDR3 is 15 amino acids. Trimming cost V 6 bases and J 0 bases; bases outside gene matches: 6. Germline V lookup: CDR1 SGHAT, CDR2 FQDESV (reference sequence). The CDR3 sequence: CASRRSGVSTDTQYF. In DNA, the CDR3 is TGTGCCAGCAGACGGAGCGGGGTCAGCACAGATACGCAGTATTTT.

This clonotype was recorded a few times. The rearrangement links TRBV10-3 to TRBJ1-6; possible D gene TRBD1, 5 bases. Per the germline V gene, CDR1 is ENHRY and CDR2 is SYGVKD. The CDR3 has 13 amino acids. V shed 4 bases and J shed 6 bases, with 7 bases lying between them. In DNA, the CDR3 is TGTGCCATCAGTGCGCAGGGTAATTCACCCCTCCACTTT. Translation gives CAISAQGNSPLHF.

This sequence joins TRBV3-1 and TRBJ2-3, with TRBD2 identical over 9 bases. The junction had 11 bases not matched to a gene; V was cut back by 3 bases and J by 4 bases. CDR3 size: 17 residues. Looked up from germline, CDR1 is LGHDT and CDR2 is YNNKEL (reference sequence). DNA of the CDR3: TGTGCCAGCAGCCAGGATTTGCGGGGGGGCGAAGCAGATACGCAGTATTTT. Protein: CASSQDLRGGEADTQYF.

This clonotype was seen a handful of times. The chain combines TRBV6-5 with TRBJ1-1; D call uncertain. Germline CDR1 and CDR2: MNHEY and SVGAGI. The CDR3 runs 14 residues. The V and J ends lost 2 bases and 1 base respectively, with 8 bases between them. The CDR3: CASSYRTQNTEAFF. CDR3 DNA: TGTGCCAGCAGTTACCGCACCCAGAACACTGAAGCTTTCTTT.

This chain connects TRBV5-1 to TRBJ2-1, with 11 bases matching TRBD1. J was trimmed by 6 bases and V by 0 bases; bases with no gene match: 2. The CDR3 totals 15 residues. Germline lookup yields CDR1 SGHRS and CDR2 YFSETQ. CDR3 residues: CASSLEGQGVNEQFF. CDR3 sequence (DNA): TGCGCCAGCAGCTTGGAGGGACAGGGGGTCAATGAGCAGTTCTTC.

V and J are TRBV29-1 and TRBJ2-1; 16 bases are a match to TRBD2. CDR1 is SQVTM and CDR2 is ANQGSEA in the germline V gene. This CDR3 has 16 residues. After removal of 7 bases from V and 7 bases from J, the junction contained 10 bases not matched to a gene. CDR3 in amino acids: CSARGTSGGARNEQFF. CDR3 nucleotide sequence: TGCAGCGCCCGAGGGACTAGCGGGGGGGCTAGGAATGAGCAGTTCTTC.